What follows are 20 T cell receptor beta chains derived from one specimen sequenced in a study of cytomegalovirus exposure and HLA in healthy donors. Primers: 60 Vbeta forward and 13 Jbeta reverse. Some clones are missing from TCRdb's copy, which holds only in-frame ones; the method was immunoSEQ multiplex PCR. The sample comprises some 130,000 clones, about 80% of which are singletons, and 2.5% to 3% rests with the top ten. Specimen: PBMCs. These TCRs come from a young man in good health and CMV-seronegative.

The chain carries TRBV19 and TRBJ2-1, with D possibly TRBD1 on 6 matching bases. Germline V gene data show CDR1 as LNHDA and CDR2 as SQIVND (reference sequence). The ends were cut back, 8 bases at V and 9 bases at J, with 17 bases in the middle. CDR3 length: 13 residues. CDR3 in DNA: TGTGCCAGTCGACAGGCCAGTGGGGCTGAGCAGTTCTTC. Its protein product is CASRQASGAEQFF.

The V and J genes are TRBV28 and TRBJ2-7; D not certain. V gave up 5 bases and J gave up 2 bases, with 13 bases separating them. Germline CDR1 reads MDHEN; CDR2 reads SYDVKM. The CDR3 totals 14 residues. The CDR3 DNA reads TGTGCCAGCAGTCTCCCCGTGGCCGCCTACGAGCAGTACTTC. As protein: CASSLPVAAYEQYF.

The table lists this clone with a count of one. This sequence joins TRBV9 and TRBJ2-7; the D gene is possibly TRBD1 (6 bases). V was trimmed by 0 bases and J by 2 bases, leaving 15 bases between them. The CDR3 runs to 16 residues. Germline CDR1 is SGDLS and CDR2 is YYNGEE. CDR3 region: CASSVGEWGPTYEQYF. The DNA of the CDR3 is TGTGCCAGCAGCGTAGGGGAGTGGGGGCCGACCTACGAGCAGTACTTC.

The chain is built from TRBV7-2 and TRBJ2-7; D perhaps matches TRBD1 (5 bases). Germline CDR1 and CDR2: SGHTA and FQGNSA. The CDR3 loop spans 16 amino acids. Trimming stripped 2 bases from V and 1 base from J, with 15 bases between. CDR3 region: CASSLTQGSHSYEQYF. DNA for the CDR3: TGTGCCAGCAGCTTAACTCAGGGCTCGCATTCCTACGAGCAGTACTTC.

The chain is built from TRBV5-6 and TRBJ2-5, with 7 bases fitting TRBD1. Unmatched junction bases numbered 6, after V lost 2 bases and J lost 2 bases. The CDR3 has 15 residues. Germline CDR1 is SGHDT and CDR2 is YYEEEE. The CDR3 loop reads CASSFIGQVQETQYF. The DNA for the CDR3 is TGTGCCAGCAGCTTTATAGGACAGGTACAAGAGACCCAGTACTTC.

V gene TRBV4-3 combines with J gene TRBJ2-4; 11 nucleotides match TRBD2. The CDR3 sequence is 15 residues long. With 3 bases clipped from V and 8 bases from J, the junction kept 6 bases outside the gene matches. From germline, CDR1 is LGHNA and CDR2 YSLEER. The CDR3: CASSQELAGVDIQYF. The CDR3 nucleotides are TGCGCCAGCAGCCAGGAACTAGCGGGAGTAGACATTCAGTACTTC.

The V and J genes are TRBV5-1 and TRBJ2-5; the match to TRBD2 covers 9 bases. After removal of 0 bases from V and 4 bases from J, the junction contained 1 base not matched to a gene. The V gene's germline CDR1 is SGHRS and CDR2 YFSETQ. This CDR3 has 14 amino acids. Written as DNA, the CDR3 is TGCGCCAGCAGCTTGGCTAGCGGGGCAGAGACCCAGTACTTC. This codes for CASSLASGAETQYF.

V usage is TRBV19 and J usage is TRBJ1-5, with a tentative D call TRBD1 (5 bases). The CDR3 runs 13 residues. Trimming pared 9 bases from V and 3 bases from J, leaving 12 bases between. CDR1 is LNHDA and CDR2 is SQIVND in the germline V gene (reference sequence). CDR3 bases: TGTGCCAGCCAGACAGTTACCAATCAGCCCCAGCATTTT. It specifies CASQTVTNQPQHF.

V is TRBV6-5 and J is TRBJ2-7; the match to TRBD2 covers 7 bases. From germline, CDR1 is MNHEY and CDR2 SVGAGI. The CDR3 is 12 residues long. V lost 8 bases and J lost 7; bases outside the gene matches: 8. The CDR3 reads CASGGEGKEQYF. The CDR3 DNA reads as TGTGCCAGCGGGGGGGAGGGGAAGGAGCAGTACTTC.

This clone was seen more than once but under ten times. CDR3 region: CASISGPRGSYEQYF. The CDR3 nucleotides read TGTGCCAGCATTTCTGGCCCCAGGGGCTCCTACGAGCAGTACTTC. The V call is TRBV2, the J call TRBJ2-7; D may be TRBD1 (6 bases). Trimming pared 7 bases from V and 0 bases from J, leaving 16 bases between. This CDR3 is built from 15 residues. The germline V gene has CDR1 SNHLY and CDR2 FYNNEI.

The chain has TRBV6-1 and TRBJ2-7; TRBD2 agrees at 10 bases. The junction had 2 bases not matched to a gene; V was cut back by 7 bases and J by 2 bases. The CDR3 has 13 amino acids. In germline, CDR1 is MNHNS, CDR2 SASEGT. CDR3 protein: CASKGLAPYEQYF. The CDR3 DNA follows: TGTGCCAGCAAGGGACTAGCGCCCTACGAGCAGTACTTC.

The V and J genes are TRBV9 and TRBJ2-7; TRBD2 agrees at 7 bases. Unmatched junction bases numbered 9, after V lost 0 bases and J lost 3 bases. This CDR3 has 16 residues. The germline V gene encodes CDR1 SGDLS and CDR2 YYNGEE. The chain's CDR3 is CASSVDASGKFYEQYF. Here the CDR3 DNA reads TGTGCCAGCAGCGTAGATGCTAGCGGTAAATTCTACGAGCAGTACTTC. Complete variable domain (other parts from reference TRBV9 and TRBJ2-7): DSGVTQTPKHLITATGQRVTLRCSPRSGDLSVYWYQQSLDQGLQFLIQYYNGEERAKGNILERFSAQQFPDLHSELNLSSLELGDSALYFCASSVDASGKFYEQYFGPGTRLTVT.

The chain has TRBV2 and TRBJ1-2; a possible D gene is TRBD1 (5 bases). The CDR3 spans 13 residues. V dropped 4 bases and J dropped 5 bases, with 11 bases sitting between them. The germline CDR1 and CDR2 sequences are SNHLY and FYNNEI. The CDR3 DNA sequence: TGTGCCAGCAGTGGACAGCCGGTTTATGGCTACACCTTC. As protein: CASSGQPVYGYTF.

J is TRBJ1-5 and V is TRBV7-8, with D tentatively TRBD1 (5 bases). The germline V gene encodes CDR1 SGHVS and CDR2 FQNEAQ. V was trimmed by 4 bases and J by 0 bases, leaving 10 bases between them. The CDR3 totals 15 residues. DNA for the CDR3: TGTGCCAGCAGCTCAGAAGACAGTAGCAATCAGCCCCAGCATTTT. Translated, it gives CASSSEDSSNQPQHF.

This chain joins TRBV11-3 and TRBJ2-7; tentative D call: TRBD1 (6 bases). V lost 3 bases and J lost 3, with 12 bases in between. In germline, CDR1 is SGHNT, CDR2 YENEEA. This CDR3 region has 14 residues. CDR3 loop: CASSLNRAGYEQYF. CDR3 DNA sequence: TGTGCCAGCAGCTTGAACAGGGCTGGCTACGAGCAGTACTTC.

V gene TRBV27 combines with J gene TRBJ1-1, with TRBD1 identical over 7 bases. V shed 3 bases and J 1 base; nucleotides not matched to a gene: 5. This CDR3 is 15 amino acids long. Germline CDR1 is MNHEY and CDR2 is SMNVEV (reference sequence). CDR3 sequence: CASSFFGQANTEAFF. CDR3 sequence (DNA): TGTGCCAGCAGTTTTTTCGGACAGGCGAACACTGAAGCTTTCTTT.

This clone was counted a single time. The CDR3 DNA reads TGTGCCTGGAGTCGGGGATACACTGAAGCTTTCTTT. As protein: CAWSRGYTEAFF. This rearrangement joins TRBV30 to TRBJ1-1; no clear D gene. V was cut by 2 bases and J by 3 bases, with 7 bases left in between. The germline gives CDR1 GTSNPN, CDR2 SVGIG (reference sequence). This CDR3 region has 12 residues.

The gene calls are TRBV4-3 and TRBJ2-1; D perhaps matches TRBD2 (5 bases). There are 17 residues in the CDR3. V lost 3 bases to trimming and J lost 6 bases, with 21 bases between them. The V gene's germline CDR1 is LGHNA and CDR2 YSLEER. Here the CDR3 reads CASSQAGGRVKSNEQFF. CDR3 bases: TGCGCCAGCAGCCAGGCCGGCGGGCGGGTTAAGTCCAATGAGCAGTTCTTC.

As DNA, the CDR3 is TGTGCCAGCAGCTTAGGCCTACAGGGGGGCGATGAGCAGTTCTTC. It encodes CASSLGLQGGDEQFF. V gene TRBV7-7 combines with J gene TRBJ2-1, with 8 bases that match TRBD1. Germline values: CDR1 SSHAT, CDR2 FNYEAQ (reference sequence). The trim removed 1 base at V and 8 bases at J, leaving 7 bases unmatched. The CDR3 contains 15 residues.

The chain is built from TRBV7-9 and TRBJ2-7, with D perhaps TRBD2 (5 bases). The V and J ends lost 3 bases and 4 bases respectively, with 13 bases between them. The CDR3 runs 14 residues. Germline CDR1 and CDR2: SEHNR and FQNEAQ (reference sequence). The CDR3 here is CASSFSTGIYEQYF. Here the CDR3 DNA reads TGTGCCAGCAGCTTTAGTACGGGGATTTACGAGCAGTACTTC.